What follows describes a single T cell receptor beta chain. Through 5' RACE with UMI labels, the TRB cDNA libraries were prepared. TCRdb re-called the 5' RACE reads and shows each CDR3 protein once, DNA omitted. This sample contains 38,000 or so distinct CDR3 sequences. This specimen comes from a study of CXCR3-negative and CXCR3-positive naive CD8 T cells. The CDR3 runs to 14 residues. Germline CDR1 is MNHEY and CDR2 is SVGAGI. The chain joins TRBV6-5 to TRBJ2-7; TCRdb's D gene call, TRBD1, goes unchecked for lack of DNA. Sequenced sample: memory CD8+ T cells from blood. This clonotype was obtained from a human donor in good health. Some clones in this sample may be carry-over from other donors' samples. CDR3 residues: CASSYYRGDYEQYF.